A selection of T cell receptor beta chains follows, all from one sample in a study of graft-versus-host responses after intestinal transplantation. Measured with immunoSEQ multiplex PCR; TCRdb has only the in-frame clones, and not every one. The sample consists of 40,000 or so clones, approximately 93% of them appearing once. The specimen comprised PBMCs, sampled roughly 780 days after intestinal transplantation. These receptors all come from a human patient who received an intestinal transplant, so some T cells may come from the graft donor. The CDR3 runs from the conserved cysteine through the conserved F or W. The D gene is left open where the match is weak. A clone size is listed for some rows: how often the clone was seen (once, few, many), or a class if it is expanded.

J: TRBJ2-7
size: once
D: .
V: TRBV7-9
CDR3: CASSFLPSSWDEQYF
DNA: TGTGCCAGCAGCTTCCTACCCAGCTCCTGGGACGAGCAGTACTTC

J: TRBJ2-2
size: .
D: TRBD1
V: TRBV18
CDR3: CASSATGAGNTGELFF
DNA: TGTGCCAGCTCAGCAACAGGGGCCGGGAACACCGGGGAGCTGTTTTTT

J: TRBJ1-3
size: .
D: .
V: TRBV14
CDR3: CASSQRFEISGNTIYF
DNA: TGTGCCAGCAGCCAAAGATTCGAGATCTCTGGAAACACCATATATTTT

J: TRBJ1-6
size: .
D: .
V: TRBV5-1
CDR3: CASSLVGRGSYNSPLHF
DNA: TGCGCCAGCAGCTTGGTGGGCAGAGGCTCCTATAATTCACCCCTCCACTTT

J: TRBJ1-1
size: .
D: .
V: TRBV4-2
CDR3: CASSQDRGPGFANTEAFF
DNA: TGTGCCAGCAGCCAAGATCGGGGGCCAGGGTTCGCGAACACTGAAGCTTTCTTT

J: TRBJ2-7
size: .
D: .
V: TRBV20-1
CDR3: CSASGRYEQYF
DNA: TGCAGTGCTAGCGGGAGATACGAGCAGTACTTC

J: TRBJ1-5
size: .
D: TRBD1
V: TRBV6-1
CDR3: CASSQGANGNQPQHF
DNA: TGTGCCAGCAGTCAGGGGGCTAACGGCAATCAGCCCCAGCATTTT

J: TRBJ1-2
size: .
D: .
V: TRBV10-3
CDR3: CAISDPRLGLKNGYTF
DNA: TGTGCCATCAGTGACCCGAGGCTGGGTTTGAAGAATGGCTACACCTTC

J: TRBJ2-1
size: once
D: TRBD1
V: TRBV30
CDR3: CAWSTGTGSYNEQFF
DNA: TGTGCCTGGAGTACCGGGACAGGGAGTTACAATGAGCAGTTCTTC

J: TRBJ1-4
size: .
D: .
V: TRBV27
CDR3: CASSLYTGEKLFF
DNA: TGTGCCAGCAGTCTTTACACGGGGGAAAAACTGTTTTTT

J: TRBJ1-1
size: .
D: .
V: TRBV18
CDR3: CASSPTGKNTEAFF
DNA: TGTGCCAGCTCACCAACGGGGAAGAACACTGAAGCTTTCTTT

J: TRBJ2-7
size: .
D: TRBD1
V: TRBV13
CDR3: CASSPPGTGLYEQYF
DNA: TGTGCCAGCAGCCCCCCCGGGACAGGCCTCTACGAGCAGTACTTC

J: TRBJ1-2
size: .
D: .
V: TRBV30
CDR3: CAWSVREGYGYTF
DNA: TGTGCCTGGAGTGTGCGGGAAGGCTATGGCTACACCTTC

J: TRBJ2-7
size: .
D: .
V: TRBV27
CDR3: CASSFKGIHEQYF
DNA: TGTGCCAGCAGTTTCAAGGGGATCCACGAGCAGTACTTC

J: TRBJ1-1
size: once
D: .
V: TRBV6-1
CDR3: CASLGPGDLYFEAFF
DNA: TGTGCCAGCCTAGGGCCCGGGGATCTATATTTTGAAGCTTTCTTT

J: TRBJ2-2
size: .
D: .
V: TRBV7-9
CDR3: CASSLGATGELFF
DNA: TGTGCCAGCAGCTTGGGAGCCACCGGGGAGCTGTTTTTT

J: TRBJ2-7
size: .
D: .
V: TRBV7-2
CDR3: CASSLAAWPNYEQYF
DNA: TGTGCCAGCAGCTTAGCGGCGTGGCCGAACTACGAGCAGTACTTC

J: TRBJ1-4
size: .
D: TRBD1
V: TRBV18
CDR3: CASSGQVNEKLFF
DNA: TGTGCCAGCTCGGGACAGGTTAATGAAAAACTGTTTTTT

J: TRBJ1-1
size: .
D: TRBD1
V: TRBV7-9
CDR3: CASSWAGGGVTEAFF
DNA: TGTGCCAGCAGCTGGGCAGGGGGCGGTGTAACTGAAGCTTTCTTT

J: TRBJ2-3
size: .
D: .
V: TRBV28
CDR3: CASGASTDTQYF
DNA: TGTGCCAGCGGGGCCAGCACAGATACGCAGTATTTT

J: TRBJ2-7
size: .
D: .
V: TRBV4-3
CDR3: CASSHGGGEQYF
DNA: TGCGCCAGCAGCCACGGGGGAGGCGAGCAGTACTTC

J: TRBJ1-6
size: .
D: .
V: TRBV19
CDR3: CASNRLGSPLHF
DNA: TGTGCTTCGAACCGGTTGGGTTCACCCCTCCACTTT

J: TRBJ1-1
size: .
D: .
V: TRBV10-2
CDR3: CASRPADTEAFF
DNA: TGCGCCAGCAGACCCGCCGACACTGAAGCTTTCTTT

J: TRBJ2-5
size: .
D: TRBD2
V: TRBV7-3
CDR3: CASSPGLLRQETQYF
DNA: TGTGCCAGCAGCCCGGGACTACTCAGACAAGAGACCCAGTACTTC

J: TRBJ2-1
size: .
D: .
V: TRBV29-1
CDR3: CSVLGGSSYNEQFF
DNA: TGCAGCGTTTTAGGGGGGTCCTCCTACAATGAGCAGTTCTTC

J: TRBJ2-1
size: .
D: .
V: TRBV19
CDR3: CASSIRAGLYNEQFF
DNA: TGTGCCAGTAGTATTCGGGCAGGTTTGTACAATGAGCAGTTCTTC

J: TRBJ2-3
size: .
D: .
V: TRBV6-4
CDR3: CASSDSTTDTQYF
DNA: TGTGCCAGCAGTGACTCGACCACAGATACGCAGTATTTT

J: TRBJ2-1
size: once
D: TRBD2
V: TRBV28
CDR3: CASSLGGSTYNEQFF
DNA: TGTGCCAGCAGTTTAGGCGGGAGTACCTACAATGAGCAGTTCTTC

J: TRBJ1-6
size: .
D: .
V: TRBV5-1
CDR3: CASGDRPGTNLKESPLHF
DNA: TGCGCCAGCGGCGACCGCCCGGGGACAAACCTGAAGGAGTCACCCCTCCACTTT

J: TRBJ1-1
size: .
D: .
V: TRBV7-2
CDR3: CASSRSSGRGVNTEAFF
DNA: TGTGCCAGCAGCCGGTCGTCAGGGAGGGGGGTTAATACTGAAGCTTTCTTT

J: TRBJ1-1
size: few
D: .
V: TRBV29-1
CDR3: CSVSVTEAFF
DNA: TGCAGCGTGTCGGTCACTGAAGCTTTCTTT

J: TRBJ2-3
size: .
D: .
V: TRBV27
CDR3: CASGTSSDTQYF
DNA: TGTGCCAGCGGAACTAGCTCAGATACGCAGTATTTT

J: TRBJ1-1
size: .
D: TRBD1
V: TRBV7-9
CDR3: CASRQTPGQGSLNTEAFF
DNA: TGTGCCAGCAGGCAAACCCCGGGACAGGGTAGTCTGAACACTGAAGCTTTCTTT

J: TRBJ2-7
size: .
D: .
V: TRBV7-6
CDR3: CASSLFNPQGTYEQYF
DNA: TGTGCCAGCAGCTTATTTAACCCCCAGGGTACCTACGAGCAGTACTTC

J: TRBJ1-2
size: .
D: .
V: TRBV7-2
CDR3: CASSPSTGINYGYTF
DNA: TGTGCCAGCAGCCCATCTACAGGGATTAACTATGGCTACACCTTC

J: TRBJ1-4
size: .
D: TRBD1
V: TRBV7-9
CDR3: CASSSLNRGAGSEKLFF
DNA: TGTGCCAGCAGCTCATTAAACAGGGGCGCGGGAAGTGAAAAACTGTTTTTT

J: TRBJ2-7
size: .
D: .
V: TRBV7-9
CDR3: CASSFGASYEQYF
DNA: TGTGCCAGCAGCTTCGGGGCGTCCTACGAGCAGTACTTC

J: TRBJ1-4
size: .
D: TRBD1
V: TRBV6-1
CDR3: CASSEIGTGNEKLFF
DNA: TGTGCCAGCAGTGAGATCGGGACAGGGAATGAAAAACTGTTTTTT

J: TRBJ2-7
size: .
D: .
V: TRBV6-6
CDR3: CASSGVATYEQYF
DNA: TGTGCCAGCAGTGGGGTTGCTACCTACGAGCAGTACTTC

J: TRBJ2-2
size: .
D: TRBD1
V: TRBV5-4
CDR3: CASSSGQFANTGELFF
DNA: TGTGCCAGCAGCTCGGGACAGTTCGCGAACACCGGGGAGCTGTTTTTT

J: TRBJ1-1
size: .
D: .
V: TRBV7-6
CDR3: CASSPGRVRAEAFF
DNA: TGTGCCAGCAGCCCTGGCCGGGTTCGGGCTGAAGCTTTCTTT

J: TRBJ2-7
size: .
D: .
V: TRBV6-6
CDR3: CASKSGTLTYEQYF
DNA: TGTGCCAGCAAGTCAGGGACTCTGACCTACGAGCAGTACTTC

J: TRBJ2-3
size: .
D: .
V: TRBV10-1
CDR3: CASSGVPDTQYF
DNA: TGCGCCAGCAGTGGTGTCCCAGATACGCAGTATTTT

J: TRBJ1-6
size: .
D: .
V: TRBV9
CDR3: CASSVGTHNSPLHF
DNA: TGTGCCAGCAGCGTAGGGACTCATAATTCACCCCTCCACTTT

J: TRBJ2-5
size: .
D: .
V: TRBV11-1
CDR3: CASSFSTRETQYF
DNA: TGTGCCAGCAGCTTTAGTACACGAGAGACCCAGTACTTC

J: TRBJ2-7
size: .
D: .
V: TRBV6-5
CDR3: CASSYMEGVSYEQYF
DNA: TGTGCCAGCAGTTATATGGAGGGGGTCTCCTACGAGCAGTACTTC

J: TRBJ2-5
size: .
D: TRBD2
V: TRBV11-2
CDR3: CASSLGRGETQYF
DNA: TGTGCCAGCAGCTTGGGGAGGGGAGAGACCCAGTACTTC